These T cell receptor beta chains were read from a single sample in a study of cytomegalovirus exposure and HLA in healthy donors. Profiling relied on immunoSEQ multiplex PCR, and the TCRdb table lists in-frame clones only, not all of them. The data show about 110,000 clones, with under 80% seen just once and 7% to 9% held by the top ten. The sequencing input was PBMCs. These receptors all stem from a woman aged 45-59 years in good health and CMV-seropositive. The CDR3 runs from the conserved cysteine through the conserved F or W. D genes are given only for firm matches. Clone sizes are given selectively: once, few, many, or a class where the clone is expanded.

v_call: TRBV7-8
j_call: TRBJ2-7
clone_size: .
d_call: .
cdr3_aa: CASSLGETGEQYF
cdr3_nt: TGTGCCAGCAGCTTAGGAGAGACGGGGGAGCAGTACTTC

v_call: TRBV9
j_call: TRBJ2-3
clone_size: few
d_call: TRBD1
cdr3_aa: CASSTQTGSTDTQYF
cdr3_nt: TGTGCCAGCAGCACCCAGACAGGGTCCACAGATACGCAGTATTTT

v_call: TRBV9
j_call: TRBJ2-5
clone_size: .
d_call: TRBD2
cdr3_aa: CASSVTGGPRETQYF
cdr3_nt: TGTGCCAGCAGCGTGACGGGAGGGCCACGGGAGACCCAGTACTTC

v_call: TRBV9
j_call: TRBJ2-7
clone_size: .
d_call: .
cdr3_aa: CASSVDQGSYEQYF
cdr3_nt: TGTGCCAGCAGCGTAGACCAGGGCTCCTACGAGCAGTACTTC

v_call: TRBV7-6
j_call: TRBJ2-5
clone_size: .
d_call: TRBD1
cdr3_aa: CASSIGQGQETQYF
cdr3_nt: TGTGCCAGCAGCATCGGACAGGGTCAAGAGACCCAGTACTTC

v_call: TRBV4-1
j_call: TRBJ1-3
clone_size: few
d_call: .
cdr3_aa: CASSHVGQQAGNTIYF
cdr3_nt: TGCGCCAGCAGCCACGTTGGACAGCAAGCTGGAAACACCATATATTTT

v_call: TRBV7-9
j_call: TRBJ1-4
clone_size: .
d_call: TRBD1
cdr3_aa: CSSSPGQRNEKLFF
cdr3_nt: TGTTCCAGCAGCCCGGGACAGCGAAATGAAAAACTGTTTTTT

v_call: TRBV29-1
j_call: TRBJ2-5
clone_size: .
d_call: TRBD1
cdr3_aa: CSGGTDQETQYF
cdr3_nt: TGCAGCGGGGGGACAGACCAAGAGACCCAGTACTTC

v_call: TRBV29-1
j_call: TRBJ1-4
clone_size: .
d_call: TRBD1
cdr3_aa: CSVVSGGGEKLFF
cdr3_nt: TGCAGCGTTGTATCAGGGGGTGGGGAAAAACTGTTTTTT

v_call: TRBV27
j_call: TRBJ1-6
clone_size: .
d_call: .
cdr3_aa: CASSLSPPLGGPDLSYNSPLHF
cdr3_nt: TGTGCCAGCAGTTTATCGCCCCCGCTGGGGGGGCCTGACCTCTCCTATAATTCACCCCTCCACTTT

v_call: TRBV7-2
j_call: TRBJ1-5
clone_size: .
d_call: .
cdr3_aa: CASSPDSGNQPQHF
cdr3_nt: TGTGCCAGCAGCCCGGACAGTGGGAATCAGCCCCAGCATTTT

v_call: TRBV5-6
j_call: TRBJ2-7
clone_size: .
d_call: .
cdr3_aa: CASSSEQDRPREQYF
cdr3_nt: TGTGCCAGCAGCTCAGAACAGGACCGGCCTAGGGAGCAGTACTTC

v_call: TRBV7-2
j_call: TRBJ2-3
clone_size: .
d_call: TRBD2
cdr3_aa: CASSLRIAGGTTDTQYF
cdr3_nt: TGTGCCAGCAGCCTCCGAATAGCGGGAGGGACCACAGATACGCAGTATTTT

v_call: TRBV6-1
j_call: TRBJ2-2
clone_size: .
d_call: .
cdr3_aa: CASSTRGGELFF
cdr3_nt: TGTGCCAGCAGCACCCGGGGCGGGGAGCTGTTTTTT

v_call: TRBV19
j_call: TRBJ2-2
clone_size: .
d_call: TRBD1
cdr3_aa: CASRDRVGAGELFF
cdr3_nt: TGTGCCAGTAGGGACAGGGTAGGGGCCGGGGAGCTGTTTTTT

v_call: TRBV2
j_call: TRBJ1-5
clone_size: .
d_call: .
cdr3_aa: CASASDSNQPQHF
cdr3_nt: TGTGCCAGCGCTAGTGATAGCAATCAGCCCCAGCATTTT

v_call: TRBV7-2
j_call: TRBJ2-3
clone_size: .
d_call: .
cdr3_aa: CASSSSGTRDTQYF
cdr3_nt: TGTGCCAGCAGCTCTTCGGGGACTCGGGATACGCAGTATTTT

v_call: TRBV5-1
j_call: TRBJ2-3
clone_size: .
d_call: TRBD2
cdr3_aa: CASSLTPSGLSTDTQYF
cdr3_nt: TGCGCCAGCAGCTTGACACCTAGCGGGCTAAGCACAGATACGCAGTATTTT

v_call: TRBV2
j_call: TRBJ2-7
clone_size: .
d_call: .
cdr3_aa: CASSATYEQYF
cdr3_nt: TGTGCCAGCAGTGCCACCTACGAGCAGTACTTC

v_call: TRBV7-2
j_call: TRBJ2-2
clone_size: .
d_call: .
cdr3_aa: CASSLQVNTGELFF
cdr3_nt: TGTGCCAGCAGCCTACAGGTTAACACCGGGGAGCTGTTTTTT

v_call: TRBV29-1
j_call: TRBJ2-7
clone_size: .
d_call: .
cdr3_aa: CSVLTESYEQYF
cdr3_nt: TGCAGCGTCCTTACTGAGTCCTACGAGCAGTACTTC

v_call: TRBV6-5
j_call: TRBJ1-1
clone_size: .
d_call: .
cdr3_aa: CASRPEGGTEAFF
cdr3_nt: TGTGCCAGCAGACCGGAGGGAGGAACTGAAGCTTTCTTT

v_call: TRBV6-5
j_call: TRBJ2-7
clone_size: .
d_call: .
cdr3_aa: CASSLSRGTYEQYF
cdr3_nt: TGTGCCAGCAGTCTCTCCCGGGGGACCTACGAGCAGTACTTC

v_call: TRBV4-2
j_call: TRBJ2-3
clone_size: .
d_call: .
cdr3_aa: CASSQERGRTDTQYF
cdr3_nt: TGTGCCAGCAGCCAAGAGCGGGGGCGCACAGATACGCAGTATTTT

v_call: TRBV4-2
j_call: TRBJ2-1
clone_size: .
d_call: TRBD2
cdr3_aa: CASSQEVGGGTNNEQFF
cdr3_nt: TGTGCCAGCAGCCAAGAAGTTGGGGGGGGGACTAACAATGAGCAGTTCTTC

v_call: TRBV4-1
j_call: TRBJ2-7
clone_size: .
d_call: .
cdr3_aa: CASSLAPPYEQYF
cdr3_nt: TGCGCCAGCAGCCTGGCCCCCCCATACGAGCAGTACTTC

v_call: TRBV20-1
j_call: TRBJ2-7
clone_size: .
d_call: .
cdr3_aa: CSAGNGGEQYF
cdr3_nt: TGCAGTGCTGGAAATGGGGGGGAGCAGTACTTC

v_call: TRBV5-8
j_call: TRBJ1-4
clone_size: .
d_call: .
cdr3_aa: CASSLLTGATNEKLFF
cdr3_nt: TGTGCCAGCAGCTTGTTGACGGGGGCAACTAATGAAAAACTGTTTTTT

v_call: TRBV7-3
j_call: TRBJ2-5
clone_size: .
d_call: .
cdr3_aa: CASSLQRLTGQETQYF
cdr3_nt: TGTGCCAGCAGCCTCCAACGACTAACCGGACAAGAGACCCAGTACTTC

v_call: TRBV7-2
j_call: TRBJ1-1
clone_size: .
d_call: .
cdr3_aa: CASSGDKNTEAFF
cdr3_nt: TGTGCCAGCAGCGGGGACAAAAACACTGAAGCTTTCTTT

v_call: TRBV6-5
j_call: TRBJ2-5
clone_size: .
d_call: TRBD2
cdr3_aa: CASSPLAGGLETQYF
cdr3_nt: TGTGCCAGCAGTCCCCTAGCGGGGGGATTGGAGACCCAGTACTTC

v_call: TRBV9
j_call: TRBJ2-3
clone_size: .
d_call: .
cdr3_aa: CASSSRYRTDTQYF
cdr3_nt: TGTGCCAGCAGCAGCCGCTATCGCACAGATACGCAGTATTTT

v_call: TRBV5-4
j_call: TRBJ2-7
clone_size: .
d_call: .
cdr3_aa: CASSPVRDNSYEQYF
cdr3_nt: TGTGCCAGCAGCCCCGTGAGGGACAACTCCTACGAGCAGTACTTC

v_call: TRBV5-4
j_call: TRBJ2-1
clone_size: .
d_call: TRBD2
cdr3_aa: CASRHSGRGYNEQFF
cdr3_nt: TGTGCCAGCAGACATAGCGGGAGAGGCTACAATGAGCAGTTCTTC

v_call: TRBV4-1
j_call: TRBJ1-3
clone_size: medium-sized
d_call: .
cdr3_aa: CASSQGLMTLSGNTIYF
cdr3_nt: TGCGCCAGCAGCCAAGGTTTGATGACACTCTCTGGAAACACCATATATTTT

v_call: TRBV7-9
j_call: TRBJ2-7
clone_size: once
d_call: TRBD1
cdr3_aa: CSSSLGGQGYEQYF
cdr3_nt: TGTTCCAGCAGCCTAGGGGGACAGGGGTACGAGCAGTACTTC

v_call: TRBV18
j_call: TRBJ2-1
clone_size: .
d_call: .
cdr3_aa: CASSPAGTYSYNEQFF
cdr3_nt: TGTGCCAGCTCACCAGCTGGGACTTACTCCTACAATGAGCAGTTCTTC

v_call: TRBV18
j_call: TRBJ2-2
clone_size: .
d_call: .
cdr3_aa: CASAADTGELFF
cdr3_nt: TGTGCCAGCGCCGCAGACACCGGGGAGCTGTTTTTT

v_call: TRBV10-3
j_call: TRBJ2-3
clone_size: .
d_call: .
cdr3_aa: CAISEPSPSRTDTQYF
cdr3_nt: TGTGCCATCAGTGAGCCTAGCCCCTCTCGTACAGATACGCAGTATTTT

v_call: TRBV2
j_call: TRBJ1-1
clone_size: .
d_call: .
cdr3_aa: CASSERRRNTEAFF
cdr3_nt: TGTGCCAGCAGTGAAAGACGGAGGAACACTGAAGCTTTCTTT

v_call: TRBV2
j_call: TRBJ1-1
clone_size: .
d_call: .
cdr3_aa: CASTHPAQGVVNTEAFF
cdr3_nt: TGTGCCAGCACTCACCCAGCGCAGGGTGTAGTGAACACTGAAGCTTTCTTT

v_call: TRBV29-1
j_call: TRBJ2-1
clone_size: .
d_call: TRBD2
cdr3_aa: CSVEEGDYDRSEQFF
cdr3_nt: TGCAGCGTTGAAGAGGGGGACTACGATAGAAGCGAGCAGTTCTTC

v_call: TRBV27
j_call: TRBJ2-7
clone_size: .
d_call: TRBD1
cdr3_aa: CASSLLGTGVPYEQYF
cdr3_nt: TGTGCCAGCAGTTTACTGGGGACAGGGGTTCCCTACGAGCAGTACTTC

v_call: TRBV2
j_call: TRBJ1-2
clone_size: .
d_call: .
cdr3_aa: CASSEEIAGLYGYTF
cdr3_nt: TGTGCCAGCAGTGAAGAAATCGCAGGACTCTATGGCTACACCTTC

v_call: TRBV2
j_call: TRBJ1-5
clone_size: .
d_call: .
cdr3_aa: CASSEIGNQPQHF
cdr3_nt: TGTGCCAGCAGTGAAATCGGGAATCAGCCCCAGCATTTT

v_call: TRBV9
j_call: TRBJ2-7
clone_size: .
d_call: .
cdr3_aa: CASSKQGHEQYF
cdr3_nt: TGTGCCAGCAGCAAACAGGGCCACGAGCAGTACTTC

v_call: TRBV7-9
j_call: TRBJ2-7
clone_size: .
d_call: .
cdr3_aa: CSSSKGVAVTYEQYF
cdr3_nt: TGTTCCAGCAGTAAGGGGGTGGCTGTTACCTACGAGCAGTACTTC

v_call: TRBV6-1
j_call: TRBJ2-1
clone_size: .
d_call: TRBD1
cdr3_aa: CASSRQGVSIDEQFF
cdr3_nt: TGTGCCAGCAGTAGACAGGGTGTCTCTATCGATGAGCAGTTCTTC

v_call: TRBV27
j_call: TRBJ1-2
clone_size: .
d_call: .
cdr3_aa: CASSFSGRNYGYTF
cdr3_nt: TGTGCCAGCAGTTTCTCCGGTCGAAACTATGGCTACACCTTC

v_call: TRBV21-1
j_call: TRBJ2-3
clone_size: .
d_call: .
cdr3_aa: CASSKWGGPREAVTDTQYF
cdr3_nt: TGTGCCAGCAGCAAATGGGGAGGGCCTAGGGAAGCGGTCACAGATACGCAGTATTTT

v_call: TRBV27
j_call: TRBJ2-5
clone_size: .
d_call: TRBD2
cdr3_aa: CASSSTSGDETQYF
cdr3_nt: TGTGCCAGCAGTTCTACTAGCGGGGATGAGACCCAGTACTTC

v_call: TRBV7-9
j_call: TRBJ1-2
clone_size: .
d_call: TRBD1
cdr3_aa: CASSPQGKRGYTF
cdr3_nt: TGTGCCAGCAGCCCACAGGGGAAGAGGGGCTACACCTTC

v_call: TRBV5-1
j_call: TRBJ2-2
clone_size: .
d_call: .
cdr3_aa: CASSFSPPTQNTGELFF
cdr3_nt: TGCGCCAGCAGCTTTAGCCCCCCCACTCAGAACACCGGGGAGCTGTTTTTT

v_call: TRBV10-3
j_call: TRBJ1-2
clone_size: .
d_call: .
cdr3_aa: CAISESDIRNGYTF
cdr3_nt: TGTGCCATCAGTGAGTCAGACATACGTAATGGCTACACCTTC

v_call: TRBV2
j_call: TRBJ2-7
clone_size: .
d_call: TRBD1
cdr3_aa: CASTKGAGAYEQYF
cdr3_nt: TGTGCCAGCACCAAGGGGGCTGGGGCCTACGAGCAGTACTTC

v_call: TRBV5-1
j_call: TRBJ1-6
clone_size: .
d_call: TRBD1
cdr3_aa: CASSPGDRESSPLHF
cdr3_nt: TGCGCCAGCAGCCCGGGGGACAGGGAAAGCTCACCCCTCCACTTT

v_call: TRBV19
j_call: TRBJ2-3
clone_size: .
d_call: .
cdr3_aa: CATSGLGSTDTQYF
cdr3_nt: TGTGCCACCTCGGGACTCGGTAGCACAGATACGCAGTATTTT